These 17 T cell receptor beta chains were sequenced from one sample in a study of T cell responses to AZD1222 COVID-19 vaccine. The table came from immunoSEQ multiplex PCR; TCRdb's copy has only in-frame clones and leaves some out. The sample comprises 150,000 to 200,000 clones, approximately 95% of which are singletons, and around 3.8% rests with the top ten. Sequenced material: peripheral blood, taken on day 0 of AZD1222 vaccination. These receptors were taken from an adult in good health.

This clone has just one count. This chain joins TRBV6-1 and TRBJ1-1, with D unresolved. The CDR3 has 13 amino acids. Per germline, CDR1 MNHNS and CDR2 SASEGT. The V end lost 6 bases, the J end lost 6 bases, and 14 bases lay between the germline ends. The CDR3 here is CASSPPGVPEAFF. The CDR3 bases are TGTGCCAGCAGCCCACCTGGGGTACCTGAAGCTTTCTTT.

The chain joins TRBV18 to TRBJ1-1; no clear D gene. The ends were cut back, 6 bases at V and 7 bases at J, with 21 bases in the middle. CDR3 size: 15 residues. Germline V lookup: CDR1 KGHSH, CDR2 LQKENI. CDR3 in amino acids: CASSQSRFFGSEAFF. The CDR3 region has the DNA TGTGCCAGCTCCCAAAGTCGGTTTTTCGGAAGTGAAGCTTTCTTT.

The V and J genes are TRBV5-6 and TRBJ1-5; D might be TRBD1 (5 bases). Germline CDR1 SGHDT, CDR2 YYEEEE. V lost 0 bases and J lost 9, with 10 bases in between. CDR3 length: 13 amino acids. CDR3 bases: TGTGCCAGCAGCTTGGGCAGGGCAGGGCCCCAGCATTTT. Residues: CASSLGRAGPQHF. Complete variable domain (other parts from reference TRBV5-6 and TRBJ1-5): DAGVTQSPTHLIKTRGQQVTLRCSPKSGHDTVSWYQQALGQGPQFIFQYYEEEERQRGNFPDRFSGHQFPNYSSELNVNALLLGDSALYLCASSLGRAGPQHFGDGTRLSIL.

This chain connects TRBV18 to TRBJ2-7; 8 bases are shared with TRBD1. The trim removed 2 bases at V and 3 bases at J, leaving 6 bases unmatched. The length of the CDR3 is 15 residues. Per the germline V gene, CDR1 is KGHSH and CDR2 is LQKENI. CDR3 region: CASSPVPGGDYEQYF. For the CDR3, the DNA is TGTGCCAGCTCACCAGTCCCAGGGGGCGACTACGAGCAGTACTTC.

The chain uses TRBV7-6 and TRBJ1-4; weak D call: TRBD1 (6 bases). The germline gives CDR1 SGHVS, CDR2 FNYEAQ. This CDR3 contains 14 residues. Trimming left V 6 bases short and J 8 bases short, with 16 bases between. CDR3 DNA sequence: TGTGCCAGCAGATCTGACAGGTTTGGAGAAAAACTGTTTTTT. Its protein product is CASRSDRFGEKLFF.

The J gene is TRBJ2-2, the V gene TRBV6-4; TRBD1 matches 11 bases. The length of the CDR3 is 14 residues. Looked up from germline, CDR1 is MRHNA and CDR2 is SNTAGT. Unmatched junction bases numbered 4, after V lost 6 bases and J lost 7 bases. The CDR3 DNA sequence: TGTGCCAGCAGGAGGACAGGGGGCAACGGGGAGCTGTTTTTT. Its protein is CASRRTGGNGELFF.

The genes are TRBV7-2 and TRBJ1-2; no clear D. The CDR3 length is 15 residues. Germline CDR1 is SGHTA and CDR2 is FQGNSA. Trimming stripped 1 base from V and 5 bases from J, with 14 bases between. Here the CDR3 reads CASSLVPGDTYGYTF. The CDR3 nucleotides are TGTGCCAGCAGCTTAGTTCCCGGGGATACTTATGGCTACACCTTC.

The J gene is TRBJ1-5, the V gene TRBV11-2; no firm D call. The CDR3 totals 14 residues. Trimming pared 6 bases from V and 7 bases from J, leaving 16 bases between. CDR1 is SGHAT and CDR2 is FQNNGV in the germline V gene. The CDR3 is CASSRAGVRQPQHF. The CDR3 DNA sequence: TGTGCCAGCAGTCGGGCCGGGGTGAGGCAGCCCCAGCATTTT.

The chain joins TRBV6-2 or TRBV6-3 to TRBJ2-7; 13 positions agree with TRBD2. The ends lost 2 bases at V and 8 bases at J; junction bases unmatched: 18. This CDR3 region has 19 residues. CDR1 and CDR2 from the germline V gene are MNHEY and SVGEGT. This chain's CDR3 is CASSYPDGTSGTPRKKQYF. The CDR3 DNA reads as TGTGCCAGCAGTTACCCCGACGGGACTAGCGGGACACCGAGAAAAAAGCAGTACTTC.

The CDR3 sequence is CASSHGTPNYNEQFF. The DNA of the CDR3 is TGTGCCAGCTCCCACGGGACACCCAACTACAATGAGCAGTTCTTC. This sequence joins TRBV18 and TRBJ2-1; possible D gene TRBD1, 6 bases. Trimming took 6 bases from V and 3 from J, leaving 15 bases between them. This CDR3 has 15 amino acids. CDR1 KGHSH and CDR2 LQKENI come from the germline V gene.

In this sample, this clone turned up once. This chain joins TRBV14 and TRBJ2-7; maybe TRBD1 (6 bases). CDR1 is SGHDN, CDR2 FVKESK, per germline. Trimming shortened V by 4 bases and J by 2 bases, and 9 bases separated the two germline ends. The CDR3 has 13 amino acids. CDR3 sequence: CASSRGQPYEQYF. CDR3 nucleotide sequence: TGTGCCAGCAGCCGAGGACAGCCCTACGAGCAGTACTTC.

The chain joins TRBV5-6 to TRBJ1-5, with TRBD1 identical over 7 bases. CDR3 size: 16 residues. Germline values: CDR1 SGHDT, CDR2 YYEEEE. Trimming removed 4 bases from V and 4 bases from J; junction bases left unmatched: 11. CDR3: CASSVGQAELNQPQHF. In DNA form, the CDR3 reads TGTGCCAGCAGCGTTGGACAGGCGGAATTAAATCAGCCCCAGCATTTT.

The chain joins TRBV4-1 to TRBJ1-1, with 11 bases aligning to TRBD1. Germline CDR1 reads MGHRA; CDR2 reads YSYEKL. CDR3 length: 16 amino acids. V lost 4 bases, J lost 2 bases, and 6 bases stayed unmatched. The CDR3 bases are TGCGCCAGCAGCCCGTGGACAGGGGGCACAAACACTGAAGCTTTCTTT. Translated, it gives CASSPWTGGTNTEAFF.

This chain uses TRBV2 with TRBJ2-7; no clear D. The germline V gene has CDR1 SNHLY and CDR2 FYNNEI. With 3 bases removed from V and 3 bases from J, the gap between germline ends came to 15 bases. This CDR3 comprises 15 residues. CDR3 region: CASSDGIAAVYEQYF. The DNA for the CDR3 is TGTGCCAGCAGTGATGGTATTGCGGCAGTCTACGAGCAGTACTTC.

J is TRBJ2-5 and V is TRBV23-1; D is possibly TRBD1 (6 bases). TRBV23-1 is flagged as an ORF with uncertain function. Trimming pared 5 bases from V and 3 bases from J, leaving 16 bases between. The CDR3 runs to 15 residues. The DNA of the CDR3 is TGCGCCAGCAGTTTCAGGGGTGGGGTGGAAGAGACCCAGTACTTC. Residues: CASSFRGGVEETQYF.

The chain carries TRBV6-1 and TRBJ1-6; D remains ambiguous. CDR3 length equals 16 residues. V lost 4 bases and J lost 7, with 17 bases in between. CDR1 and CDR2 from the germline V gene are MNHNS and SASEGT. CDR3 region: CASSGLSGVVNSPLHF. The CDR3 bases are TGTGCCAGCAGTGGCCTGAGTGGGGTAGTCAATTCACCCCTCCACTTT.

This chain links TRBV13 with TRBJ1-3, with D unclear. This CDR3 is built from 14 residues. The V gene lost 8 bases and the J gene lost 1 base, with 12 bases spanning the gap. Germline V gene sequence: CDR1 PRHDT, CDR2 FYEKMQ (reference sequence). The CDR3 sequence is CASRSWESGNTIYF. In DNA, the CDR3 is TGTGCCAGCCGGTCGTGGGAGTCTGGAAACACCATATATTTT.